Listed below are T cell receptor beta chains from one sample, sequenced in a study of vaccination and CD4 T cells after COVID-19. These TCRs' antigens remain unknown. TCRdb recomputed calls from the PCR reads with MiXCR, one row per CDR3 protein. The sample records about 14,000 distinct CDR3 sequences, approximately 55% being singletons. The specimen was CD4+ T cells from blood, cultured in vitro. These receptor sequences come from a human donor who had recovered from COVID-19. CDR3s include the opening cysteine and the closing phenylalanine or tryptophan. A D gene is named only where the DNA matches it firmly. Rows give clone size only sometimes, using once, few, many, or a class for an expanded clone.

v_call: TRBV20-1; clone_size: few; j_call: TRBJ2-5; d_call: TRBD2; cdr3_nt: TGCAGTGCTAGAGATCCTAGCGGACGAGAGACCCAGTACTTC; cdr3_aa: CSARDPSGRETQYF
v_call: TRBV19; clone_size: few; j_call: TRBJ2-1; d_call: TRBD1; cdr3_nt: TGTGCCAGTAGTATCCAGGGGGCATTTAGTTCGCGTGAGCAGTTCTTC; cdr3_aa: CASSIQGAFSSREQFF
v_call: TRBV30; clone_size: few; j_call: TRBJ1-2; d_call: NA; cdr3_nt: TGTGCCTGGACCCCCGGACGGTTCTATGGCTACACCTTC; cdr3_aa: CAWTPGRFYGYTF
v_call: TRBV11-2; clone_size: NA; j_call: TRBJ2-7; d_call: NA; cdr3_nt: TGTGCCAGCAGCTTATCTCGCCCTACCTACGAGCAGTACTTC; cdr3_aa: CASSLSRPTYEQYF
v_call: TRBV20-1; clone_size: NA; j_call: TRBJ2-1; d_call: TRBD2; cdr3_nt: TGCAGTGCTAAACTAGCGGGTCTAGTCAATGAGCAGTTCTTC; cdr3_aa: CSAKLAGLVNEQFF
v_call: TRBV20-1; clone_size: NA; j_call: TRBJ2-2; d_call: TRBD1; cdr3_nt: TGCAGTGCTAGAGCTGGACAGGGCTGGGGCGGGGAGCTGTTTTTT; cdr3_aa: CSARAGQGWGGELFF
v_call: TRBV2; clone_size: NA; j_call: TRBJ2-5; d_call: NA; cdr3_nt: TGTGCCAGCAGTGAGGGGGAGACCCAGTACTTC; cdr3_aa: CASSEGETQYF
v_call: TRBV7-8; clone_size: NA; j_call: TRBJ2-1; d_call: NA; cdr3_nt: TGTGCCAGCAGCCCACGGGACGGATACAATGAGCAGTTCTTC; cdr3_aa: CASSPRDGYNEQFF
v_call: TRBV10-2; clone_size: NA; j_call: TRBJ2-5; d_call: NA; cdr3_nt: TGCGCCAGCAGAGTCGGTGAGACCCAGTACTTC; cdr3_aa: CASRVGETQYF
v_call: TRBV30; clone_size: NA; j_call: TRBJ2-3; d_call: NA; cdr3_nt: TGTGCCTGGAGTGTACGGCTAGGTCGAGATACGCAGTATTTT; cdr3_aa: CAWSVRLGRDTQYF
v_call: TRBV24-1; clone_size: NA; j_call: TRBJ2-7; d_call: NA; cdr3_nt: TGTGCCACCAGTGACCCTTGGGCCGACGAGCAGTACTTC; cdr3_aa: CATSDPWADEQYF
v_call: TRBV7-9; clone_size: once; j_call: TRBJ1-1; d_call: NA; cdr3_nt: TGTGCCAGCAGCACCGGAAAGGGTGGGAACACTGAAGCTTTCTTT; cdr3_aa: CASSTGKGGNTEAFF
v_call: TRBV30; clone_size: few; j_call: TRBJ1-6; d_call: NA; cdr3_nt: TGTGCCTGGAGGGGGTCCTATAATTCACCCCTCCACTTT; cdr3_aa: CAWRGSYNSPLHF
v_call: TRBV6-2/TRBV6-3; clone_size: NA; j_call: TRBJ2-7; d_call: TRBD2; cdr3_nt: TGTGCCAGCAGGGACGCCGGGACTAAAGCTTACGAGCAGTACTTC; cdr3_aa: CASRDAGTKAYEQYF
v_call: TRBV30; clone_size: few; j_call: TRBJ2-3; d_call: TRBD2; cdr3_nt: TGTGCCTGGAGTCCTGGGAGGGACAGCACAGATACGCAGTATTTT; cdr3_aa: CAWSPGRDSTDTQYF
v_call: TRBV27; clone_size: few; j_call: TRBJ2-3; d_call: NA; cdr3_nt: TGTGCCAGCAGTTTATCGCGGGGTAGGGCCACAGATACGCAGTATTTT; cdr3_aa: CASSLSRGRATDTQYF
v_call: TRBV29-1; clone_size: NA; j_call: TRBJ2-2; d_call: NA; cdr3_nt: TGCAGCGTTTCGGGACACGTGAATACCGGGGAGCTGTTTTTT; cdr3_aa: CSVSGHVNTGELFF
v_call: TRBV19; clone_size: few; j_call: TRBJ1-5; d_call: NA; cdr3_nt: TGTGCCAGTAGTATCTTGGGGGGCAATCAGCCCCAGCATTTT; cdr3_aa: CASSILGGNQPQHF
v_call: TRBV6-1; clone_size: NA; j_call: TRBJ2-7; d_call: TRBD2; cdr3_nt: TGTGCCAGCAGTCGACTAGCGGGAGGGGGCGAGCAGTACTTC; cdr3_aa: CASSRLAGGGEQYF
v_call: TRBV20-1; clone_size: few; j_call: TRBJ1-3; d_call: TRBD1; cdr3_nt: TGCAGTGCTGAAGTCCGGGACAGGGGTGGAAACACCATATATTTT; cdr3_aa: CSAEVRDRGGNTIYF
v_call: TRBV7-8; clone_size: few; j_call: TRBJ1-5; d_call: NA; cdr3_nt: TGTGCCAGCAGCTTAGGGGTCATGGGAAGTAGCAATCAGCCCCAGCATTTT; cdr3_aa: CASSLGVMGSSNQPQHF
v_call: TRBV5-4; clone_size: NA; j_call: TRBJ1-2; d_call: NA; cdr3_nt: TGTGCCAGCAGCTTGTCCGCCACACCATACTATGGCTACACCTTC; cdr3_aa: CASSLSATPYYGYTF
v_call: TRBV28; clone_size: few; j_call: TRBJ1-5; d_call: NA; cdr3_nt: TGTGCCAGCAGCCGGATAAACAATCAGCCCCAGCATTTT; cdr3_aa: CASSRINNQPQHF
v_call: TRBV6-1; clone_size: NA; j_call: TRBJ1-5; d_call: NA; cdr3_nt: TGTGCCAGCAGTGTTCTCGGCCGGGGGAGTCAGCCCCAGCATTTT; cdr3_aa: CASSVLGRGSQPQHF
v_call: TRBV20-1; clone_size: NA; j_call: TRBJ1-1; d_call: NA; cdr3_nt: TGCAGTGCTAGCGGTCAGCTTACCGTGAACACTGAAGCTTTCTTT; cdr3_aa: CSASGQLTVNTEAFF
v_call: TRBV23-1; clone_size: NA; j_call: TRBJ2-2; d_call: NA; cdr3_nt: TGCGCCAGCAGTCAAATCTCGGACAGAGCGAACACCGGGGAGCTGTTTTTT; cdr3_aa: CASSQISDRANTGELFF
v_call: TRBV10-3; clone_size: NA; j_call: TRBJ1-2; d_call: NA; cdr3_nt: TGTGCCATCAGTGAAGGTGGGACAAGTAACTATGGCTACACCTTC; cdr3_aa: CAISEGGTSNYGYTF
v_call: TRBV18; clone_size: few; j_call: TRBJ2-5; d_call: NA; cdr3_nt: TGTGCCAGCTCAAATAACCAGGGTTCGCAAGAGACCCAGTACTTC; cdr3_aa: CASSNNQGSQETQYF
v_call: TRBV5-4; clone_size: few; j_call: TRBJ2-1; d_call: TRBD1; cdr3_nt: TGTGCCAGCAGCTTCGGCCTGGACAGGAACTCCTACAATGAGCAGTTCTTC; cdr3_aa: CASSFGLDRNSYNEQFF
v_call: TRBV25-1; clone_size: few; j_call: TRBJ1-6; d_call: NA; cdr3_nt: TGTGCCAGCAGTACTACGCCCGGAGCCGGCCATAATTCACCCCTCCACTTT; cdr3_aa: CASSTTPGAGHNSPLHF
v_call: TRBV30; clone_size: NA; j_call: TRBJ2-1; d_call: NA; cdr3_nt: TGTGCCTGGAGTGTCCTTCGTGACAGTGAGCAGTTCTTC; cdr3_aa: CAWSVLRDSEQFF
v_call: TRBV19; clone_size: NA; j_call: TRBJ2-1; d_call: TRBD2; cdr3_nt: TGTGCCAGTAGTATCACTAGCGGGATCAATGAGCAGTTCTTC; cdr3_aa: CASSITSGINEQFF
v_call: TRBV7-9; clone_size: NA; j_call: TRBJ2-7; d_call: NA; cdr3_nt: TGTGCCAGCAGCTTAGAGGGCCAGCGCGAGCAGTACTTC; cdr3_aa: CASSLEGQREQYF
v_call: TRBV7-2; clone_size: NA; j_call: TRBJ2-3; d_call: NA; cdr3_nt: TGTGCCAGCAGATGGAGCACAGATACGCAGTATTTT; cdr3_aa: CASRWSTDTQYF
v_call: TRBV15; clone_size: NA; j_call: TRBJ2-7; d_call: NA; cdr3_nt: TGTGCCACCAGCAGAGGCCGAAGTGTTAGCTCCTACGAGCAGTACTTC; cdr3_aa: CATSRGRSVSSYEQYF
v_call: TRBV2; clone_size: NA; j_call: TRBJ1-6; d_call: TRBD1; cdr3_nt: TGTGCCAGCAGTGCGGGACAGGGAAATTCACCCCTCCACTTT; cdr3_aa: CASSAGQGNSPLHF
v_call: TRBV15; clone_size: few; j_call: TRBJ2-1; d_call: NA; cdr3_nt: TGTGCCACCAGCAGGGGAAGAGGACTAACCTTTTACAATGAGCAGTTCTTC; cdr3_aa: CATSRGRGLTFYNEQFF
v_call: TRBV10-3; clone_size: once; j_call: TRBJ2-3; d_call: NA; cdr3_nt: TGTGCCATCCGGGACCTCACAGATACGCAGTATTTT; cdr3_aa: CAIRDLTDTQYF
v_call: TRBV21-1; clone_size: few; j_call: TRBJ1-5; d_call: NA; cdr3_nt: TGTGCCAGCAGCAAACAAAGAAGCCCTTCGGAGGGTCAGCCCCAGCATTTT; cdr3_aa: CASSKQRSPSEGQPQHF
v_call: TRBV15; clone_size: once; j_call: TRBJ2-1; d_call: NA; cdr3_nt: TGTGCCACCAGCCGGAAGACGGGTTGGAATGAGCAGTTCTTC; cdr3_aa: CATSRKTGWNEQFF
v_call: TRBV6-1; clone_size: few; j_call: TRBJ2-2; d_call: TRBD1; cdr3_nt: TGTGCCAGCAGTGAAGCGCACCCAGGGGGCCCCGGGGAGCTGTTTTTT; cdr3_aa: CASSEAHPGGPGELFF
v_call: TRBV20-1; clone_size: NA; j_call: TRBJ2-2; d_call: NA; cdr3_nt: TGCAGTGCTAGAGAGACAGGCGGGGAGCTGTTTTTT; cdr3_aa: CSARETGGELFF
v_call: TRBV20-1; clone_size: NA; j_call: TRBJ2-1; d_call: NA; cdr3_nt: TGCAGTGCTAAGGAGCGGTTAAACAATGAGCAGTTCTTC; cdr3_aa: CSAKERLNNEQFF
v_call: TRBV7-9; clone_size: few; j_call: TRBJ1-4; d_call: NA; cdr3_nt: TGTGCCAGCAGTCTAGGGCAGTATACAACTAATGAAAAACTGTTTTTT; cdr3_aa: CASSLGQYTTNEKLFF
v_call: TRBV12-3/TRBV12-4; clone_size: NA; j_call: TRBJ2-7; d_call: TRBD1; cdr3_nt: TGTGCCAGCAGGTATGACAGGGGGAGCTACGAGCAGTACTTC; cdr3_aa: CASRYDRGSYEQYF
v_call: TRBV7-9; clone_size: hyperexpanded; j_call: TRBJ2-7; d_call: NA; cdr3_nt: TGTGCCAGCAGCTTGCAGGGTGGAATCGGGGAGCAGTACTTC; cdr3_aa: CASSLQGGIGEQYF
v_call: TRBV7-9; clone_size: NA; j_call: TRBJ2-1; d_call: TRBD2; cdr3_nt: TGTGCCAGCAGGTGGACTAGCGGGAGCCCTTGGTTCTTC; cdr3_aa: CASRWTSGSPWFF
v_call: TRBV28; clone_size: NA; j_call: TRBJ2-7; d_call: TRBD2; cdr3_nt: TGTGCCAGCAAAAGACTAGCGGGAGGATTCCCCTACGAGCAGTACTTC; cdr3_aa: CASKRLAGGFPYEQYF
v_call: TRBV19; clone_size: NA; j_call: TRBJ1-2; d_call: NA; cdr3_nt: TGTGCCAGCGCAACAGGGTCGAACTATGGCTACACCTTC; cdr3_aa: CASATGSNYGYTF
v_call: TRBV19; clone_size: NA; j_call: TRBJ1-5; d_call: TRBD1; cdr3_nt: TGTGCCAGTAGTATAAGGGGACAGGGCCATCAGCCCCAGCATTTT; cdr3_aa: CASSIRGQGHQPQHF
v_call: TRBV20-1; clone_size: few; j_call: TRBJ1-5; d_call: NA; cdr3_nt: TGCAGTGCTAGGGCAGGATATAGCAATCAGCCCCAGCATTTT; cdr3_aa: CSARAGYSNQPQHF
v_call: TRBV25-1; clone_size: once; j_call: TRBJ1-4; d_call: TRBD1; cdr3_nt: TGTGCCAGCAGCACCGGGACAGGGGATGAAAAACTGTTTTTT; cdr3_aa: CASSTGTGDEKLFF
v_call: TRBV6-1; clone_size: NA; j_call: TRBJ2-6; d_call: NA; cdr3_nt: TGTGCCACCCGGGGCCGCGGCTCTGGGGCCAACGTCCTGACTTTC; cdr3_aa: CATRGRGSGANVLTF
v_call: TRBV20-1; clone_size: NA; j_call: TRBJ1-6; d_call: NA; cdr3_nt: TGCAGTTTACAAACCGGGACTGAGAATTCACCCCTCCACTTT; cdr3_aa: CSLQTGTENSPLHF
v_call: TRBV24-1; clone_size: NA; j_call: TRBJ2-2; d_call: TRBD2; cdr3_nt: TGTGCCACCAGTGAGACTAGCGGGAGGAACACCGGGGAGCTGTTTTTT; cdr3_aa: CATSETSGRNTGELFF
v_call: TRBV4-1; clone_size: NA; j_call: TRBJ2-2; d_call: NA; cdr3_nt: TGCGCCAGCAGCAACCCCCCACGGAACACCGGGGAGCTGTTTTTT; cdr3_aa: CASSNPPRNTGELFF
v_call: TRBV6-2/TRBV6-3; clone_size: NA; j_call: TRBJ2-5; d_call: NA; cdr3_nt: TGTGCCAGCGCCAACGACTTGTACCAAGAGACCCAGTACTTC; cdr3_aa: CASANDLYQETQYF
v_call: TRBV20-1; clone_size: few; j_call: TRBJ1-5; d_call: NA; cdr3_nt: TGCAGTGCTAGACCTCCCCAGGGGAATCAGCCCCAGCATTTT; cdr3_aa: CSARPPQGNQPQHF